This T cell receptor (beta chain) was sequenced for a study of shared clonotypes between healthy human individuals. Assay used: immunoSEQ multiplex PCR; TCRdb lists only in-frame clones, some missing. This table has around 510,000 clones, approximately 94% appearing once. Study-wide results and caveats: It was only blood that was sampled, and tissue repertoires likely differ. Clonotype sharing among donors was expected to depend on sequencing depth. In contrast to clonotypes shared by all four donors, non-shared clonotypes had lower generation probabilities.

In regard to this clone: What it binds is unknown.

Germline CDR1 and CDR2: LGHNA and YNFKEQ. After removal of 0 bases from V and 7 bases from J, the junction contained 4 bases not matched to a gene. The CDR3 is 15 amino acids. The sequenced material came from naive CD4+ T cells sorted from blood. Specified subset: CD45RA+ positively selected. The receptor was derived from a woman in her twenties or thirties in good health. This chain connects TRBV4-2 to TRBJ2-5, with 11 bases fitting TRBD2. The chain's CDR3 is CASSQESSGGLTQYF. Here the CDR3 DNA reads TGTGCCAGCAGCCAAGAGTCTAGCGGGGGGTTGACCCAGTACTTC.